This T cell receptor (beta chain) was sequenced in a study of monozygotic twins with inflammatory bowel disease (dated by TCRdb to about 2019). Some background on the complete study: The full study comprised around 28 monozygotic twin pairs: nine German pairs (four IBD-concordant, five IBD-discordant) and 19 IBD-discordant Danish pairs. Each individual had, on average, about 151 000 unique TCRalpha sequences and 181 000 unique TCRbeta sequences available for analysis. Within discordant pairs, disease-associated traits were sought mainly by comparing IBD patients with their genetically identical healthy co-twins. Overall results and qualifications from the work: Because patients received different immunosuppressive treatments, the repertoires may have picked up extra background noise and variability between individuals. No single strong signal or clonotype linked to IBD turned up in the results, so the idea that one exists was not supported. A decrease in TCRbeta repertoire diversity, as measured by inverse Simpson index, was observed in IBD patients compared with their healthy co-twins. Repertoire similarity did not differ between concordant and discordant twins, which could be due to limited statistical power. The analysis was unable to tell apart different T cell subtypes. Fewer clonotypes were shared with other individuals by IBD patients than by healthy twins, most markedly in patients showing signs of disease activity.

The cysteine opens and the phenylalanine closes a CDR3 of 14 amino acids. The nucleotide record is missing. The germline V gene gives CDR1 as MDHEN and CDR2 as SYDVKM. Notes on this clonotype: Its antigen is not yet known.

Libraries were built with 5' RACE. The input for every TCR library was around 3.5 ug of total RNA. For each sample, cDNA was synthesized in eight separate reactions using SMARTScribe reverse transcriptase. During cDNA synthesis, unique molecular identifiers containing a 6-nucleotide sample barcode were introduced by template switching. TCRalpha and TCRbeta cDNA was amplified by two nested PCRs of 16 and 9 cycles, with bead purification after each PCR. Before amplification, the cDNA was treated with uracil DNA-glycosylase and purified using the QIAquick PCR purification kit. The second PCR added Illumina TruSeq-compatible adapters along with sample-specific barcodes. TapeStation and Qubit were used to check library quality and concentration, and approximately 5.5 ng of each library went into the pool. Sequencing of the pooled libraries was done on an Illumina HiSeq2500 single-index Rapid Run using custom sequencing primers and 2 x 100 bp reads. In the paper's pipeline: PCR and sequencing errors were corrected by UMI-based consensus assembly using MiGEC version 1.2.6. MiXCR version 2.1.1 was used to carry out V(D)J alignment, clonotype assembly and CDR3 extraction. To normalise gene usage, clonotype sharing and MAIT/NKT TCR abundance, the analysis used the top 1000, 10 000 and 20 000 clonotypes per sample. After downsampling to 27 000 UMIs, diversity was calculated as the inverse Simpson index using the vegan R package. Statistical testing used paired Mann-Whitney U tests on the discordant twin pairs and applied Benjamini-Hochberg correction for multiple testing. The reads went through TCRdb reprocessing, and each CDR3 protein sequence gets one entry with no DNA. The V and J calls, along with clone size, are taken from TCRdb and not from the paper's own processing. This sample's table contains about 350,000 distinct CDR3 sequences. 2% to 2.5% of the sample goes to the ten largest clones.

From each donor, a roughly 2.5 ml peripheral blood sample was collected into PAXgene tubes and stored at -80 degrees C. Total RNA was isolated from whole blood with the PAXgene blood miRNA kit on an automated QIAcube, without T cell sorting. Peripheral blood from monozygotic twin pairs, either concordant or discordant for inflammatory bowel disease, underwent deep TCRalpha and TCRbeta repertoire profiling that used unique molecular barcoding. Smoking habits were recorded for all twin pairs, and each individual was classified as a current, former or never smoker. The chain links TRBV28 with TRBJ1-2; TCRdb's D call of TRBD1 is untestable without DNA. The receptor's source is a human donor with ulcerative colitis or Crohn's disease, or a healthy co-twin of an affected twin (not recorded which). Material: blood. The CDR3 reads as follows: CASSKVDRVVGYTF.